This T cell receptor (beta chain) was identified during a study of T-cell reconstitution after alpha-beta-depleted transplantation in children. Unique molecular identifiers were incorporated when the TCRbeta library was constructed. TCRdb re-called the PCR reads through MiXCR, storing one row per CDR3 protein. The data contain about 200,000 distinct CDR3 sequences, about 6.6% of them singletons. CDR3 length equals 16 residues. Germline CDR1 and CDR2: LGHNA and YSLEER. The germline V and J ends were trimmed by 1 base and 6 bases, with 19 bases remaining between them. At least ten counts were recorded for this clonotype.

The receptor's source is a boy younger than 10 with acute lymphoblastic leukemia, due to receive a stem cell transplant. The chain has TRBV4-3 and TRBJ2-7; D tentatively reads TRBD1 or TRBD2 (5 bases each). The sample here was PBMCs, taken before TCRalphabeta/CD19-depleted stem cell transplant. This chain's CDR3 is CASSQAGPPQDSEQYF. The CDR3 DNA reads TGCGCCAGCAGCCAAGCGGGGCCTCCACAGGATTCCGAGCAGTACTTC.